One sample yielded the 19 T cell receptor beta chains listed below, sequenced in a study of control samples from healthy donors and cancer patients. The assay was immunoSEQ multiplex PCR, and TCRdb's table has in-frame clones only and misses some. The table includes about 93,000 clones, roughly 90% detected once. Sequenced material: blood. The receptors derive from a woman in her 70s in good health.

This rearrangement joins TRBV25-1 to TRBJ1-1, with 9 bases matching TRBD1. CDR1 is MGHDK, CDR2 SYGVNS, per germline. This CDR3 contains 15 residues. V dropped 3 bases and J dropped 5; count of bases not matched to a gene: 7. CDR3 protein: CASSDWTGEYTEAFF. The DNA for the CDR3 is TGTGCCAGCAGTGATTGGACAGGGGAGTATACTGAAGCTTTCTTT.

This clone has a single count. V gene TRBV3-1 (or the pseudogene TRBV3-2) combines with J gene TRBJ1-2; D is ambiguous. The CDR3 runs to 16 residues. The V end was cut by 0 bases, the J end by 5 bases, with 16 bases between. Germline V gives CDR1 LGHDT, CDR2 YNNKEL (reference sequence). CDR3 sequence (DNA): TGTGCCAGCAGCCAAGATCTAGGGCAACGAGGATATGGCTACACCTTC. Amino acid sequence: CASSQDLGQRGYGYTF.

CDR3 protein: CASAIGVGSGYTF. The DNA of the CDR3 is TGTGCCAGCGCCATAGGGGTTGGCTCTGGCTACACCTTC. This chain connects TRBV12-3 or TRBV12-4 to TRBJ1-2; weak D call: TRBD1 (5 bases). V lost 8 bases to trimming and J lost 7 bases, with 17 bases between them. The CDR3 runs to 13 residues.

The chain recombines TRBV27 with TRBJ2-1; possible D gene TRBD1, 5 bases. The CDR3 has 19 residues. The V end lost 2 bases, the J end lost 2 bases, and 22 bases lay between the germline ends. From germline, CDR1 is MNHEY and CDR2 SMNVEV (reference sequence). The CDR3 spells CASSLRARAPRLTYNEQFF. In DNA, the CDR3 is TGTGCCAGCAGTTTAAGGGCCAGGGCGCCCCGCCTAACCTACAATGAGCAGTTCTTC.

The rearrangement uses TRBV5-1 and TRBJ1-2, with no clear D. Trimming left V 3 bases short and J 0 bases short, with 9 bases between. Germline assignment: CDR1 SGHRS and CDR2 YFSETQ. This CDR3 spans 14 amino acids. The CDR3 reads CASSSDPSNYGYTF. The CDR3 nucleotides are TGCGCCAGCAGCTCCGATCCCTCTAACTATGGCTACACCTTC.

The chain carries TRBV4-1 and TRBJ2-1; no clear D gene. This CDR3 contains 15 residues. V was cut by 3 bases and J by 2 bases, with 11 bases left in between. Germline CDR1 is MGHRA and CDR2 is YSYEKL. As DNA, the CDR3 is TGCGCCAGCAGCCAGGATGACACAACCTACAATGAGCAGTTCTTC. It yields the protein CASSQDDTTYNEQFF.

This rearrangement joins TRBV6-4 to TRBJ2-3; D not certain. The CDR3 loop spans 11 amino acids. CDR1 is MRHNA, CDR2 SNTAGT, per germline. Trimming removed 4 bases at V and 5 bases at J, with 4 bases between. As DNA, the CDR3 is TGTGCCAGCAGTGTAGGAGATACGCAGTATTTT. Its protein product is CASSVGDTQYF.

This chain joins TRBV5-1 and TRBJ2-5; D gene uncertain. The V end was cut by 0 bases, the J end by 1 base, with 10 bases between. The CDR3 has 15 amino acids. The germline V gene encodes CDR1 SGHRS and CDR2 YFSETQ. CDR3: CASSLVTGTQETQYF. The CDR3 DNA follows: TGCGCCAGCAGCTTGGTGACTGGTACCCAAGAGACCCAGTACTTC.

The J gene is TRBJ1-3, the V gene TRBV9; TRBD1 might be the D (5 bases). Per germline, CDR1 SGDLS and CDR2 YYNGEE. This CDR3 region has 15 residues. Trimming left V 5 bases short and J 8 bases short, with 20 bases between. The CDR3 loop reads CASRIGAGPQDTIYF. The DNA for the CDR3 is TGTGCCAGCAGAATAGGGGCAGGCCCTCAAGACACCATATATTTT.

This clone turned up a few times. The V call is TRBV7-9, the J call TRBJ2-3, with D unresolved. CDR1 is SEHNR, CDR2 FQNEAQ, per germline (reference sequence). This CDR3 comprises 12 residues. V shed 5 bases and J shed 2 bases, with 5 bases lying between them. The CDR3 nucleotides are TGTGCCAGCAGCCCCGCCACAGATACGCAGTATTTT. It encodes CASSPATDTQYF.

This clone was recorded once. The gene calls are TRBV5-1 and TRBJ1-2, with TRBD1 matching 7 bases. CDR3 length equals 13 residues. V lost 3 bases, J lost 2 bases, and 1 base stayed unmatched. CDR1 is SGHRS and CDR2 is YFSETQ in the germline V gene. CDR3 DNA sequence: TGCGCCAGCAGCTGGGGACAGAACTATGGCTACACCTTC. It is translated as CASSWGQNYGYTF.

J is TRBJ2-1 and V is TRBV2, with unresolved D. This CDR3 region has 18 residues. Germline V gives CDR1 SNHLY, CDR2 FYNNEI. The ends were cut back, 0 bases at V and 2 bases at J, with 17 bases in the middle. The CDR3 here is CASSEALLPKPPYNEQFF. CDR3 nucleotide sequence: TGTGCCAGCAGTGAAGCGCTTCTCCCGAAACCTCCCTACAATGAGCAGTTCTTC. Complete variable domain (other parts from reference TRBV2 and TRBJ2-1): EPEVTQTPSHQVTQMGQEVILRCVPISNHLYFYWYRQILGQKVEFLVSFYNNEISEKSEIFDDQFSVERPDGSNFTLKIRSTKLEDSAMYFCASSEALLPKPPYNEQFFGPGTRLTVL.

CDR3 region: CASSLPTGVNTEAFF. The CDR3 DNA is TGTGCCAGCAGTCTTCCGACAGGGGTGAACACTGAAGCTTTCTTT. The chain employs TRBV28 and TRBJ1-1; 8 bases line up with TRBD1. CDR1 is MDHEN, CDR2 SYDVKM, per germline. The CDR3 is 15 amino acids. After removal of 5 bases from V and 0 bases from J, the junction contained 5 bases not matched to a gene.

The CDR3 coding sequence is TGTGCCAGCAGTTACGGGGATGGCAGATCCTACGAGCAGTACTTC. Amino acids: CASSYGDGRSYEQYF. This chain uses TRBV6-2 or TRBV6-3 with TRBJ2-7; D unresolved. CDR1 is MNHEY, CDR2 SVGEGT, per germline. This CDR3 spans 15 amino acids. V lost 2 bases and J 1 base, leaving 12 bases between the germline ends.

Only one count was recorded for this clone. The V call is TRBV18, the J call TRBJ1-1; D not resolved. The CDR3 runs 13 residues. Trimming removed 4 bases at V and 3 bases at J, with 9 bases between. CDR1 is KGHSH and CDR2 is LQKENI in the germline V gene. The CDR3 DNA reads TGTGCCAGCTCACTCAGCACGGACACTGAAGCTTTCTTT. Translated, it gives CASSLSTDTEAFF.

This rearrangement joins TRBV7-6 to TRBJ2-3; the match to TRBD1 covers 9 bases. Germline trimming cut 5 bases from V and 1 base from J; bases unmatched to any gene: 4. Germline loops: CDR1 SGHVS, CDR2 FNYEAQ. The CDR3 consists of 15 residues. CDR3 amino acids: CASSPTGGGTDTQYF. The CDR3 nucleotides read TGTGCCAGCAGCCCCACAGGGGGCGGCACAGATACGCAGTATTTT.

The DNA for the CDR3 is TGTGCCAGTAGTAAGCGGACGACCAATGGCTACACCTTC. Protein sequence: CASSKRTTNGYTF. The V gene is TRBV19, the J gene TRBJ1-2; D is ambiguous. Germline V gives CDR1 LNHDA, CDR2 SQIVND (reference sequence). CDR3 size: 13 residues. Between the trimmed V and J ends, which lost 4 bases and 6 bases, there was a span of 12 bases.

The V gene is TRBV9, the J gene TRBJ2-1; 9 nucleotides agree with TRBD1. CDR1 is SGDLS, CDR2 YYNGEE, per germline. V lost 4 bases, J lost 2 bases, and 13 bases stayed unmatched. The CDR3 contains 18 residues. The CDR3 spells CASSISTGGEGTYNEQFF. The CDR3 nucleotides read TGTGCCAGCAGCATCTCAACAGGGGGCGAGGGCACCTACAATGAGCAGTTCTTC.

The chain couples TRBV3-1 (or the pseudogene TRBV3-2) to TRBJ2-2; D not resolved. The CDR3 loop spans 14 amino acids. Trimming left V 4 bases short and J 9 bases short, with 15 bases between. Germline V gene sequence: CDR1 LGHDT, CDR2 YNNKEL (reference sequence). The CDR3 spells CASSLSGPVRELFF. Written as DNA, the CDR3 is TGTGCCAGCAGCCTCAGTGGGCCGGTGCGGGAGCTGTTTTTT.